This paragraph reports one T cell receptor (beta chain). It lacks a known antigen. No base qualities exist here, and no much larger clone lies one base off it. This entry comes from a study of CD8 T cells in Susac syndrome (dated by TCRdb to the late 2010s). The study in broad terms: The study used repertoire sequencing to test whether antigen drove CD8+ T cell activation and differentiation in Susac syndrome.

Peripheral blood CD8+ and CD4+ T cells from healthy donors, Susac syndrome patients and multiple sclerosis patients were profiled by high-throughput TCR beta sequencing. The multiple sclerosis controls were treatment-naive patients who had stable or active relapsing-remitting disease and met the revised McDonald criteria. Bulk CD8+ and CD4+ T cells were purified magnetically by negative isolation, whereas CD8+ TEMRA cells were enriched by FACS. Blood was collected in EDTA tubes and processed within 24 hours, with PBMCs isolated through density gradient centrifugation. PBMCs intended for TCR sequencing were frozen in liquid nitrogen and were later thawed in a 37 degrees C water bath. A purity of at least 90% was achieved for sorted or isolated CD4+, CD8+ and CD8+ TEMRA cells. The V end loses 5 bases and the J end loses 2 bases, and a stretch of 9 bases separates them. The CDR3 covers 13 residues, taking in both the cysteine and the phenylalanine. The only DNA kept is the CDR3, 39 bases in frame from the first base. The germline V gene encodes CDR1 KGHDR and CDR2 SFDVKD.

RNA was extracted with the RNeasy kit and roughly 0.5 to 1 ug was reverse transcribed using random hexamers. The immunoSEQ multiplex PCR assay, which covers 54 Vbeta and 13 Jbeta segments, was used to amplify TCR beta CDR3 regions. Bias from PCR amplification was corrected by using a synthetic template baseline for primer optimization and for computational correction. In the original analysis: Only productive sequences were kept, with reads annotated to V, D and J genes according to IMGT and analyzed in immunoSEQ Analyzer. To calculate clonality, Shannon entropy was normalized by log2 of the number of productive unique sequences and then subtracted from one. Public and private clones were assessed among the 100 most prevalent clones of each patient and control. Clones were defined as Susac-specific if absent from the healthy and MS cohorts, from around 1,000 published viral clones and from other ImmuneACCESS disease sequences. TCRdb reran the public reads through fastp at Q25 and MiXCR, keeping productive beta chains. Every CDR3 protein is listed once, alongside the most common genes and DNA of its rows. These V and J calls originate from TCRdb's pipeline instead of the authors' own analysis. The sample table contains roughly 180,000 distinct CDR3 sequences; only one count was recorded for about 93% of them. The ten largest account for approximately 0.094% of the sample.

The full study reports these points: The number of individuals in the TCR sequencing and HLA analysis was recognized as being relatively small.

The rearrangement combines TRBV24-1 with TRBJ2-7, with the D gene too uncertain to name. This sequence was found in a human donor with multiple sclerosis. What was sequenced was CD4+ T cells from PBMCs. The nucleotides are TGTGCCACCAGTGGCCCCATCCCCTACGAGCAGTACTTC. Its protein reads: CATSGPIPYEQYF.